This TCR beta chain was sequenced during a study of blood T cell repertoires in COVID-19. At the level of the study: Collection of acute and convalescent COVID-19 samples took place in the United States, Italy and Spain. The analysed material was cDNA or gDNA that came from T cells, B-cell-depleted T cells, or PBMCs.

CDR1 is LNHNV, CDR2 YYDKDF, per germline (reference sequence). With V trimmed by 4 bases and J by 3 bases, 15 bases remained unmatched. This CDR3 spans 18 amino acids. Methods used by the authors: Reference gene primer amplification gave estimated nucleated cell counts. The protocol was immunoSEQ multiplex PCR, while the TCRdb copy is restricted to in-frame clones and leaves out a portion. V and J calls and clone size are as listed in that table; D and trimming were resolved from the DNA. The sample holds about 180,000 clones, roughly 75% seen once. This chain uses TRBV15 with TRBJ1-2, with 9 nucleotides matching TRBD1. The TCR originated in a man between 65 and 80 years old with active or convalescent COVID-19. The sequenced material came from peripheral blood. In DNA form, the CDR3 reads TGTGCCACCAGCACCAACACAGGGGGCTCATCTAGGTACTATGGCTACACCTTC. Translation gives CATSTNTGGSSRYYGYTF.